The next 7 T cell receptor beta chains were all read from a single sample in a study of chemoradiotherapy in HPV16-positive cancers. TCRdb keeps only in-frame clones here, not all; method: immunoSEQ multiplex PCR. Among under 85,000 clones, 88% were seen once, and the ten largest hold 4% to 5%. The source was blood, collected from a patient who underwent chemoradiotherapy. The receptors were gathered from a human donor with HPV-associated anogenital cancer.

The chain carries TRBV28 and TRBJ2-1, with D possibly TRBD2 on 5 matching bases. CDR3 length: 16 amino acids. Germline V lookup: CDR1 MDHEN, CDR2 SYDVKM. Trimming cost V 0 bases and J 4 bases, with 13 bases left between them. Here the CDR3 reads CASSLWPRRLYNEQFF. CDR3 nucleotide sequence: TGTGCCAGCAGTTTATGGCCCCGGAGGTTATACAATGAGCAGTTCTTC. The full variable domain, with the rest looked up from reference TRBV28 and TRBJ2-1, is DVKVTQSSRYLVKRTGEKVFLECVQDMDHENMFWYRQDPGLGLRLIYFSYDVKMKEKGDIPEGYSVSREKKERFSLILESASTNQTSMYLCASSLWPRRLYNEQFFGPGTRLTVL.

The chain joins TRBV10-3 to TRBJ1-1; 7 positions match TRBD1. CDR1 is ENHRY and CDR2 is SYGVKD in the germline V gene. CDR3 length: 13 residues. J was trimmed by 3 bases and V by 10 bases; bases with no gene match: 8. The CDR3 DNA sequence: TGTGCCACGGCTTCAACAGGGGACACTGAAGCTTTCTTT. It specifies CATASTGDTEAFF.

V gene TRBV5-4 combines with J gene TRBJ1-1; D uncertain. This CDR3 spans 15 amino acids. V lost 2 bases and J lost 0, with 11 bases in between. Germline V gene lookup returns CDR1 SGHNT and CDR2 YYREEE (reference sequence). In DNA form, the CDR3 reads TGTGCCAGCAGCTTTATCGGCGGGGTGAACACTGAAGCTTTCTTT. Translating gives CASSFIGGVNTEAFF. Complete variable domain (other parts from reference TRBV5-4 and TRBJ1-1): ETGVTQSPTHLIKTRGQQVTLRCSSQSGHNTVSWYQQALGQGPQFIFQYYREEENGRGNFPPRFSGLQFPNYSSELNVNALELDDSALYLCASSFIGGVNTEAFFGQGTRLTVV.

The chain recombines TRBV25-1 with TRBJ1-6; D possibly corresponds to TRBD1 (5 bases). The CDR3 consists of 16 residues. Germline V lookup: CDR1 MGHDK, CDR2 SYGVNS. Trimming pared 4 bases from V and 3 bases from J, leaving 13 bases between. The chain's CDR3 is CASSARDGNYNSPLHF. CDR3 coding DNA: TGTGCCAGCAGTGCCAGGGATGGAAACTATAATTCACCCCTCCACTTT.

The chain couples TRBV9 to TRBJ2-2, with TRBD2 matching over 8 bases. The germline gives CDR1 SGDLS, CDR2 YYNGEE. J gave up 0 bases and V 2 bases, and 3 bases lay outside the gene matches. There are 16 residues in the CDR3. The CDR3: CASSVLAGTNTGELFF. The CDR3 nucleotides read TGTGCCAGCAGCGTCTTAGCGGGAACGAACACCGGGGAGCTGTTTTTT.

This chain uses TRBV10-2 with TRBJ2-1; D ambiguous. This CDR3 is 15 amino acids long. Germline V gives CDR1 WSHSY, CDR2 SAAADI. The V and J ends lost 8 bases and 5 bases respectively, with 19 bases between them. CDR3: CASLPLASRDNEQFF. The CDR3 region has the DNA TGCGCCAGCCTTCCCTTGGCTAGTAGGGACAATGAGCAGTTCTTC.

This chain joins TRBV5-4 and TRBJ2-1; D gene ambiguous. The CDR3 is 13 residues long. V was pared by 4 bases and J by 5 bases, with 10 bases between. The germline gives CDR1 SGHNT, CDR2 YYREEE (reference sequence). CDR3 loop: CASSPVRNNEQFF. In DNA form, the CDR3 reads TGTGCCAGCAGCCCAGTGAGGAACAATGAGCAGTTCTTC.